This T cell receptor beta chain was profiled in a study of molecular identifiers for immune sequencing clone quantification. This clonotype was seen at least ten times. V lost 0 bases to trimming and J lost 6 bases, with 6 bases between them. CDR1 and CDR2 from the germline V gene are MNHEY and SVGEGT. CDR3 size: 13 residues. TCRdb reanalysed the PCR reads using MiXCR and keeps one entry per CDR3 protein. The sample records just under 650,000 distinct CDR3 sequences, 20% being singletons. The source is a human donor in good health. Some libraries in this study had Jurkat cell RNA spiked in. J is TRBJ1-5 and V is TRBV6-2 or TRBV6-3, with D unresolved. The sample comprised naive CD8+ T cells from blood, with Jurkat cell RNA spiked in. Subset meaning: FACS-sorted CD8+CD4-CCR7+CD45RA+ naive T cells. The CDR3 sequence: CASSYSIAQPQHF. As DNA, the CDR3 is TGTGCCAGCAGTTACTCGATCGCTCAGCCCCAGCATTTT.